Described below is a single TCR beta chain sequence and its context. At one end the junction does not follow the germline gene, possibly because of a read error. Original handling: Counts of nucleated cells, estimated from reference gene primer amplification, were obtained. Some clones are missing from TCRdb's copy, which holds only in-frame ones; the method was immunoSEQ multiplex PCR. V and J calls and clone size follow that table, whereas D and trimming were derived from the DNA. The sample contains about 89,000 clones, about 80% of which appear only once. This record belongs to a study of blood T cell repertoires in COVID-19. Study-level background: Acute and convalescent COVID-19 samples came from the United States, Italy and Spain. The cDNA or gDNA used as material had been derived from T cells, B-cell-depleted T cells, or PBMCs.

Germline CDR1 reads SSHAT; CDR2 reads FNYEAQ (reference sequence). The CDR3 length is 16 residues. The sequenced material came from peripheral blood. This receptor was taken from a human donor in a cohort sampled during active COVID-19. The chain carries TRBV7-7 and TRBJ2-2; TRBD1 might be the D (5 bases). The CDR3 spells CASSPRQSSDTGELFF. The CDR3 nucleotides are TGTGCTAGCAGCCCCAGACAGTCCTCGGACACCGGGGAGCTGTTTTTT.